This passage covers 26 T cell receptor beta chains from one sample sequenced in a study of blood T cells in healthy people across ages. A second roughly 7 to 12 cycle PCR used barcoded and J-beta primers. Each CDR3 protein gets one entry after TCRdb re-called the 5' RACE reads with MiXCR. The sample lists roughly 800,000 distinct CDR3 sequences, roughly 35% seen once, with over 10% in the top ten. The sequenced sample was blood. The receptors come from a man aged 18 to 35 in good health.

The chain couples TRBV28 to TRBJ2-7; 9 bases fit TRBD2. V dropped 6 bases and J dropped 7; count of bases not matched to a gene: 13. Germline CDR1 MDHEN, CDR2 SYDVKM. CDR3 length: 15 residues. The CDR3 DNA is TGTGCCAGCAGGGTAGAAGCGGGGGGATACAATGAGCAGTACTTC. Translation: CASRVEAGGYNEQYF.

The V call is TRBV6-2 or TRBV6-3, the J call TRBJ1-2; D possibly corresponds to TRBD1 (5 bases). The CDR3 spans 13 residues. Deletions cut 5 bases from V and 4 bases from J, with 11 bases between. Germline V gene lookup returns CDR1 MNHEY and CDR2 SVGEGT. The CDR3 region is CASSGKGTYGYTF. The DNA of the CDR3 is TGTGCCAGCAGTGGGAAGGGGACCTATGGCTACACCTTC.

This rearrangement joins TRBV5-1 to TRBJ2-2; TRBD2 might be the D (5 bases). This CDR3 spans 16 amino acids. The V gene lost 0 bases and the J gene lost 4 bases, with 13 bases spanning the gap. CDR1 and CDR2 from the germline V gene are SGHRS and YFSETQ. The CDR3, as DNA: TGCGCCAGCAGCTTGGAGCCCGGGCGGGTCACCGGGGAGCTGTTTTTT. It encodes CASSLEPGRVTGELFF.

A few counts support this clonotype. This chain joins TRBV19 and TRBJ2-1, with unresolved D. The CDR3 runs 13 residues. Germline CDR1 and CDR2: LNHDA and SQIVND (reference sequence). V was trimmed by 6 bases and J by 9 bases, leaving 15 bases between them. CDR3 DNA sequence: TGTGCCAGTAGGGGCCAGAGTGTAGGTGAGCAGTTCTTC. It translates to CASRGQSVGEQFF. The full variable domain, completed using reference TRBV19 and TRBJ2-1, is DGGITQSPKYLFRKEGQNVTLSCEQNLNHDAMYWYRQDPGQGLRLIYYSQIVNDFQKGDIAEGYSVSREKKESFPLTVTSAQKNPTAFYLCASRGQSVGEQFFGPGTRLTVL.

This clonotype was seen a few times. V is TRBV2 and J is TRBJ2-1, with a weak D call TRBD2 (7 bases). Germline-derived CDR1 and CDR2 are SNHLY and FYNNEI. V lost 7 bases, J lost 6 bases, and 13 bases lay in between. This CDR3 contains 13 residues. The DNA of the CDR3 is TGTGCCAGCAAGGGGGGGGAAGCCAATGAGCAGTTCTTC. It is translated as CASKGGEANEQFF. Complete variable domain (other parts from reference TRBV2 and TRBJ2-1): EPEVTQTPSHQVTQMGQEVILRCVPISNHLYFYWYRQILGQKVEFLVSFYNNEISEKSEIFDDQFSVERPDGSNFTLKIRSTKLEDSAMYFCASKGGEANEQFFGPGTRLTVL.

The V gene is TRBV6-6, the J gene TRBJ1-1, with D unclear. V dropped 2 bases and J dropped 4 bases, with 11 bases sitting between them. Germline V gives CDR1 MNHNY, CDR2 SVGAGI (reference sequence). The CDR3 length is 14 residues. The CDR3 DNA follows: TGTGCCAGCAGTTACGCGCAGGTCTCCACTGAAGCTTTCTTT. This codes for CASSYAQVSTEAFF.

The chain links TRBV7-2 to TRBJ2-3; no clear D gene. CDR3 length: 13 amino acids. Looked up from germline, CDR1 is SGHTA and CDR2 is FQGNSA. The V gene lost 2 bases and the J gene lost 6 bases, with 9 bases spanning the gap. The CDR3 sequence is CASSLSSWDTQYF. In DNA, the CDR3 is TGTGCCAGCAGCTTAAGCAGCTGGGATACGCAGTATTTT. The whole variable domain, remainder taken from reference TRBV7-2 and TRBJ2-3, is GAGVSQSPSNKVTEKGKDVELRCDPISGHTALYWYRQSLGQGLEFLIYFQGNSAPDKSGLPSDRFSAERTGGSVSTLTIQRTQQEDSAVYLCASSLSSWDTQYFGPGTRLTVL.

In DNA form, the CDR3 reads TGTGCCAGCAGTTCGGACAGAATAACCGGGGAGCTGTTTTTT. This gives the protein CASSSDRITGELFF. The genes are TRBV12-3 or TRBV12-4 and TRBJ2-2; possibly TRBD1 for D (6 bases). The CDR3 runs 14 residues. V was shortened by 4 bases and J by 5 bases, with 11 bases between the two germline ends.

The V gene is TRBV3-1, the J gene TRBJ2-7, with D unresolved. From germline, CDR1 is LGHDT and CDR2 YNNKEL (reference sequence). V shed 4 bases and J shed 10 bases, with 11 bases lying between them. This CDR3 is built from 11 residues. CDR3 loop: CASSLQESQYF. CDR3 nucleotides: TGTGCCAGCAGCCTACAAGAGTCCCAGTACTTC.

Note on this clonotype: A read error is possible here, since a much larger clone lies one base away. The chain combines TRBV12-3 or TRBV12-4 with TRBJ1-2; D gene ambiguous. V lost 6 bases to trimming and J lost 8 bases, with 19 bases between them. This CDR3 has 14 residues. CDR3 nucleotide sequence: TGTGCCAGCAGCCAATGCCCAAGTCGGACGGGCTACACCTTC. Encoded protein: CASSQCPSRTGYTF.

The chain joins TRBV7-2 to TRBJ2-1; 7 nucleotides match TRBD1. Germline V gene data show CDR1 as SGHTA and CDR2 as FQGNSA. The CDR3 runs to 15 residues. The J segment lost 9 bases and the V segment lost 3 bases, leaving 11 bases of the junction unmatched. CDR3 protein: CASSFSSGTVCEQFF. The DNA for the CDR3 is TGTGCCAGCAGCTTCTCCTCGGGGACAGTATGTGAGCAGTTCTTC.

As regards this clonotype: The junction shows a germline mismatch at one end, possibly a read error. The J gene is TRBJ2-3, the V gene TRBV6-2 or TRBV6-3, with D perhaps TRBD1 or TRBD2 (5 bases each). The CDR3 is 15 amino acids. Germline CDR1 reads MNHEY; CDR2 reads SVGEGT. CDR3 sequence reads: CAGSYRRLQADTQYF. CDR3 nucleotides: TGTGCCGGCAGTTATCGGAGACTACAGGCAGATACGCAGTATTTT.

Notes on this clonotype: A single base separates this from a much larger clone, so it may be a read error. The rearrangement joins TRBV7-2 to TRBJ1-4; no clear D gene. The V end was cut by 5 bases, the J end by 3 bases, with 7 bases between. The CDR3 totals 13 residues. Germline values: CDR1 SGHTA, CDR2 FQGNSA. CDR3 DNA: TGTGCCAGCAGCGTAGGCCCTAATGAAAAACTGTTTTTT. Protein sequence: CASSVGPNEKLFF.

This clonotype was counted at least ten times. DNA for the CDR3: TGTGCCAGCACCAAGTGGGGCAGGGCGAGCACAGATACGCAGTATTTT. Amino acid sequence: CASTKWGRASTDTQYF. The V gene is TRBV12-3 or TRBV12-4, the J gene TRBJ2-3, with D perhaps matching TRBD1 (5 bases). This CDR3 is built from 16 residues. Between the trimmed V and J ends, which lost 7 bases and 0 bases, there was a span of 17 bases.

The V call is TRBV10-3, the J call TRBJ2-7; TRBD2 matches 9 bases. V was clipped by 4 bases and J by 0 bases; unmatched bases: 4. The CDR3 sequence is 15 residues long. Germline V CDR1 and CDR2: ENHRY, SYGVKD. CDR3 sequence (DNA): TGTGCCATCAGTGGGGCTAGCGGGATCTCCTACGAGCAGTACTTC. It specifies CAISGASGISYEQYF.

This clonotype occurred a few times. This chain connects TRBV28 to TRBJ1-2, with D possibly TRBD1 on 5 matching bases. The V and J ends lost 2 bases and 3 bases respectively, with 10 bases between them. Germline CDR1 MDHEN, CDR2 SYDVKM. The CDR3 totals 14 residues. CDR3 residues: CASSLRGTDYGYTF. CDR3 nucleotide sequence: TGTGCCAGCAGTTTACGAGGGACGGACTATGGCTACACCTTC.

V is TRBV2 and J is TRBJ2-1, with 9 positions matching TRBD2. The CDR3 has 13 amino acids. From germline, CDR1 is SNHLY and CDR2 FYNNEI. The V segment lost 8 bases and the J segment 9 bases; nucleotides outside the gene matches: 8. CDR3 in DNA: TGTGCCAGCGTAGCGGGAGTAAAAATTGAGCAGTTCTTC. Protein: CASVAGVKIEQFF.

This clonotype was found once. This rearrangement joins TRBV6-5 to TRBJ1-6, with TRBD1 identical over 8 bases. The CDR3 is 14 residues long. J gave up 9 bases and V 2 bases, and 3 bases lay outside the gene matches. Germline CDR1 and CDR2: MNHEY and SVGAGI. In DNA form, the CDR3 reads TGTGCCAGCAGTTACGGGACAGGATCTTCACCCCTCCACTTT. Translated, it gives CASSYGTGSSPLHF.

The CDR3 sequence: CSARNGAEQYF. CDR3 nucleotides: TGCAGTGCTAGAAACGGGGCCGAGCAGTACTTC. The gene calls are TRBV20-1 and TRBJ2-7, with D possibly being TRBD1 or TRBD2 (5 bases each). This CDR3 contains 11 residues. V was shortened by 2 bases and J by 6 bases, with 8 bases between the two germline ends. Germline CDR1 DFQATT, CDR2 SNEGSKA (reference sequence).

This clonotype turned up a few times. The chain combines TRBV25-1 with TRBJ2-7; no firm D call. CDR1 and CDR2 (germline): MGHDK, SYGVNS. This CDR3 contains 13 residues. With 4 bases removed from V and 0 bases from J, the gap between germline ends came to 7 bases. CDR3 nucleotide sequence: TGTGCCAGCAGTGGAAGTACCTCCTACGAGCAGTACTTC. Translation gives CASSGSTSYEQYF.

The CDR3 nucleotides read TGTGCCAGCAGTTTATGGTTCCGGAGAGGGAGCTCTGGGGCCAACGTCCTGACTTTC. Protein product: CASSLWFRRGSSGANVLTF. J is TRBJ2-6 and V is TRBV28; tentatively, D is TRBD2 (5 bases). The CDR3 spans 19 residues. The germline gives CDR1 MDHEN, CDR2 SYDVKM. The V and J ends lost 0 bases and 0 bases respectively, with 15 bases between them.

V is TRBV7-9 and J is TRBJ1-6; D unclear. The CDR3 is made up of 12 amino acids. Germline V CDR1 and CDR2: SEHNR, FQNEAQ (reference sequence). V lost 4 bases and J 10 bases, leaving 8 bases between the germline ends. CDR3 sequence: CASSSAFSPLHF. DNA for the CDR3: TGTGCCAGCAGCTCCGCATTCTCACCCCTCCACTTT.

The gene calls are TRBV7-2 and TRBJ2-1; D remains ambiguous. The CDR3 consists of 15 residues. The germline CDR1 and CDR2 sequences are SGHTA and FQGNSA. V was pared by 5 bases and J by 8 bases, with 19 bases between. As DNA, the CDR3 is TGTGCCAGCAGCCTCCAAAATCTCGGTGGCGATGAGCAGTTCTTC. It is translated as CASSLQNLGGDEQFF.

This clonotype was counted at least ten times. The CDR3, as DNA: TGTGCCAGCAGTCCGCCCTCCGGCAACATTCAGTACTTC. Translation gives CASSPPSGNIQYF. This chain links TRBV2 with TRBJ2-4, with D uncertain. CDR1 is SNHLY and CDR2 is FYNNEI in the germline V gene. The CDR3 contains 13 residues. Trimming stripped 5 bases from V and 7 bases from J, with 12 bases between.

This clonotype was observed a few times. This chain joins TRBV4-2 and TRBJ2-4; 9 positions agree with TRBD2. Trimming cost V 3 bases and J 5 bases; bases outside gene matches: 17. Germline CDR1 and CDR2: LGHNA and YNFKEQ. The CDR3 is 19 amino acids. The CDR3, as DNA: TGTGCCAGCAGCCACCCCCTGACCCAGGATAGCGGGGGCGAAAACATTCAGTACTTC. Encoded protein: CASSHPLTQDSGGENIQYF.

J is TRBJ2-1 and V is TRBV7-2, with 8 bases lining up with TRBD1. CDR3 size: 16 residues. The ends lost 4 bases at V and 0 bases at J; junction bases unmatched: 5. Germline V CDR1 and CDR2: SGHTA, FQGNSA. The CDR3 loop reads CASSSRTGNSYNEQFF. The CDR3 DNA reads TGTGCCAGCAGCTCCCGGACAGGGAACTCCTACAATGAGCAGTTCTTC.